This T cell receptor beta chain was recorded in a study of OX40 agonist ivuxolimab in advanced cancers. Overall study: The mean age was about 57 years, ranging from about 20 to 79, with around four fifths of participants male.

The CDR3 spans 13 residues. Prior autoimmune disease or systemic immunosuppression barred patients. A word on this clone: The antigen is undetermined.

Here immunoSEQ multiplex PCR was the method, and the copy in TCRdb shows in-frame clones only, minus some. The sample holds roughly 32,000 clones, about four fifths seen once. Study-level results: There were, on average, more expanded clones in CD8+ T cells than in CD4+.

The sample here was CD4+ or CD8+ T cells sorted from blood, taken in a trial of the OX40 agonist ivuxolimab. The chain is built from TRBV1 and TRBJ1-5. TRBV1 represents a pseudogene. This TCR came from an adult with an advanced solid tumor such as melanoma, head and neck, liver or kidney cancer. The CDR3 coding sequence is TGCACCAGCAGCCAGGGGGGCAATCAGCCCCAGCATTTT. Encoded protein: CTSSQGGNQPQHF.